Below, one T cell receptor (beta chain) is given with its context. Antigen unknown. The CDR3 runs 16 residues. J was trimmed by 2 bases and V by 1 base; bases with no gene match: 3. Germline V gene lookup returns CDR1 MGHDK and CDR2 SYGVNS. These data come from a study of shared clonotypes between healthy human individuals. Within Nashville, Tennessee resided all donors, each a Caucasian adult. Repertoires were generated with immunoSEQ multiplex PCR, while TCRdb's copy carries only in-frame clones and drops some. Here the sample spans 2.5 million or so clones, around nine tenths being singletons. General study findings and limits: What rarefaction showed was incomplete sorted-subset sequencing despite large depth. Non-shared clonotypes showed lower generation probabilities than clonotypes common to all four donors. Shared clonotypes: approximately 5% naive CD4, 3.5% to 4% naive CD8, less than 2.5% memory CD4, about 0.41% memory CD8.

Sequencing was done on a sample of naive CD4+ T cells sorted from blood. Subset: CD45RA+ positively selected. The rearrangement links TRBV25-1 to TRBJ2-7, with TRBD1 matching over 12 bases. The sequence came from a man in his late teens or twenties in good health. CDR3 bases: TGTGCCAGCAGTGAATGGGGGACAGGGGGCACCTACGAGCAGTACTTC. Amino acids: CASSEWGTGGTYEQYF.